The 26 T cell receptor beta chains presented below share a single source sample, sequenced in a study of neurological immune-mediated disorders. TCRdb redid the calling of the 5' RACE reads with MiXCR, one entry per CDR3 protein. The profile covers tens of thousands of distinct CDR3 sequences, with less than 2.5% appearing a single time and 3% taken by the ten largest. Sequencing used PBMCs. All receptors come from a man aged 50 or older with multiple sclerosis.

This clonotype was seen repeatedly, ten times or more. J is TRBJ2-7 and V is TRBV15; 7 nucleotides line up with TRBD1. The germline CDR1 and CDR2 sequences are LNHNV and YYDKDF (reference sequence). The length of the CDR3 is 16 residues. J lost 4 bases, V lost 3 bases, and 12 bases had no gene match. The CDR3 protein is CATSRSYQGQSYEQYF. CDR3 nucleotide sequence: TGTGCCACCAGCAGGAGTTACCAGGGACAGTCATACGAGCAGTACTTC.

This clonotype was seen at least ten times. The V call is TRBV6-5, the J call TRBJ2-7, with TRBD1 as a possible D gene (5 bases). In germline, CDR1 is MNHEY, CDR2 SVGAGI. Between the trimmed V and J ends, which lost 6 bases and 1 base, there was a span of 10 bases. The CDR3 spans 13 residues. This chain's CDR3 is CASSYRQSYEQYF. The DNA of the CDR3 is TGTGCCAGCAGCTATCGACAGTCCTACGAGCAGTACTTC.

Ten or more counts support this clonotype. The V call is TRBV20-1, the J call TRBJ1-2; 8 nucleotides align to TRBD1. Germline loops: CDR1 DFQATT, CDR2 SNEGSKA (reference sequence). Unmatched junction bases numbered 10, after V lost 1 base and J lost 6 bases. The CDR3 runs 15 residues. The CDR3 is CSARGSGGKVDGYTF. The CDR3, as DNA: TGCAGTGCTAGAGGGTCAGGGGGCAAGGTTGATGGCTACACCTTC.

This clonotype showed up many times. V is TRBV19 and J is TRBJ2-5; 7 bases are shared with TRBD2. Germline-derived CDR1 and CDR2 are LNHDA and SQIVND (reference sequence). The J segment lost 3 bases and the V segment lost 6 bases, leaving 10 bases of the junction unmatched. The CDR3 loop spans 15 amino acids. As DNA, the CDR3 is TGTGCCAGTAGCATCTACGGGGGGATAGAAGAGACCCAGTACTTC. Its protein product is CASSIYGGIEETQYF.

This clonotype was counted many times. The rearrangement links TRBV12-3 or TRBV12-4 to TRBJ1-3; D perhaps matches TRBD1 (6 bases). The ends were cut back, 2 bases at V and 4 bases at J, with 12 bases in the middle. The CDR3 loop spans 15 amino acids. CDR3 DNA: TGTGCCAGCAGTTTATTGCAGGGGCAAGGAAACACCATATATTTT. Translating it yields CASSLLQGQGNTIYF.

The table lists this clonotype with a few counts. V is TRBV3-1 and J is TRBJ2-7; weak D call: TRBD1 (6 bases). Germline V gene data show CDR1 as LGHDT and CDR2 as YNNKEL (reference sequence). The CDR3 totals 15 residues. Between the trimmed V and J ends, which lost 3 bases and 3 bases, there was a span of 15 bases. This chain's CDR3 is CASSQMVGAGYEQYF. CDR3 nucleotides: TGTGCCAGCAGCCAGATGGTGGGGGCGGGCTACGAGCAGTACTTC.

This clonotype came up many times. This rearrangement joins TRBV29-1 to TRBJ2-1, with D unclear. The CDR3 is 12 residues long. V dropped 4 bases and J dropped 6 bases, with 10 bases sitting between them. Looked up from germline, CDR1 is SQVTM and CDR2 is ANQGSEA. The CDR3 DNA follows: TGCAGCGTTGGACGTGTTGGCAATGAGCAGTTCTTC. It specifies CSVGRVGNEQFF.

The sample holds many counts of this clonotype. CDR3 DNA: TGCAGTGCTAGAGAGGGGACGAGCAGCGGGGGGCGAAGCTCCTACAATGAGCAGTTCTTC. This gives the protein CSAREGTSSGGRSSYNEQFF. The V call is TRBV20-1, the J call TRBJ2-1; 9 bases are a match to TRBD2. CDR1 and CDR2 (germline): DFQATT, SNEGSKA (reference sequence). The CDR3 sequence is 20 residues long. The V and J ends lost 0 bases and 0 bases, in that order; junction bases with no gene match: 15.

This clonotype was picked up a small number of times. This chain connects TRBV5-1 to TRBJ1-2, with a tentative D call TRBD1 (5 bases). Deletions cut 4 bases from V and 5 bases from J, with 12 bases between. CDR3 length equals 13 residues. Looked up from germline, CDR1 is SGHRS and CDR2 is YFSETQ. CDR3 sequence (DNA): TGCGCCAGCAGCGACGGGACGGCGTATGGCTACACCTTC. Protein: CASSDGTAYGYTF.

This clonotype was detected many times. This chain links TRBV7-9 with TRBJ2-5, with TRBD2 matching over 7 bases. Germline CDR1 reads SEHNR; CDR2 reads FQNEAQ (reference sequence). V dropped 2 bases and J dropped 4; count of bases not matched to a gene: 4. The CDR3 totals 14 residues. The CDR3 coding sequence is TGTGCCAGCAGCTTACGTGGGAGGGGAGAGACCCAGTACTTC. It translates to CASSLRGRGETQYF.

This clonotype was observed many times. This chain links TRBV7-2 with TRBJ1-2; tentatively, D is TRBD1 (5 bases). Looked up from germline, CDR1 is SGHTA and CDR2 is FQGNSA. This CDR3 has 15 residues. The ends were cut back, 1 base at V and 0 bases at J, with 9 bases in the middle. The CDR3 DNA reads as TGTGCCAGCAGCTTAGGGGGGTTGGCTAACTATGGCTACACCTTC. It yields the protein CASSLGGLANYGYTF.

This clonotype was picked up many times. CDR3 DNA sequence: TGCAGTGCTACCACCGGTTGGAGGGGCGCGAGCTCCTATAATTCACCCCTCCACTTT. Amino acid sequence: CSATTGWRGASSYNSPLHF. The chain employs TRBV20-1 and TRBJ1-6; TRBD1 is a possible D gene (5 bases). V was cut by 4 bases and J by 0 bases, with 22 bases left in between. Germline-derived CDR1 and CDR2 are DFQATT and SNEGSKA (reference sequence). The CDR3 covers 19 residues.

In its sample, this clonotype was seen many times. This chain's CDR3 is CASSSQGNGEKLFF. CDR3 nucleotides: TGTGCCAGCAGCTCCCAGGGGAATGGGGAAAAACTGTTTTTT. V usage is TRBV7-9 and J usage is TRBJ1-4; maybe TRBD1 (6 bases). The germline V and J ends were trimmed by 4 bases and 8 bases, with 14 bases remaining between them. The CDR3 has 14 residues. Germline CDR1 and CDR2: SEHNR and FQNEAQ (reference sequence).

The table lists this clonotype with many counts. The genes are TRBV7-8 and TRBJ2-7; weak D call: TRBD1 (5 bases). This CDR3 comprises 13 residues. V lost 2 bases and J lost 4, with 9 bases in between. CDR1 and CDR2 (germline): SGHVS, FQNEAQ. DNA of the CDR3: TGTGCCAGCAGCTTACTAGACAGATACGAGCAGTACTTC. Protein sequence: CASSLLDRYEQYF.

This clonotype has at least ten counts. The V call is TRBV5-1, the J call TRBJ1-4; TRBD1 matches at 8 bases. Germline assignment: CDR1 SGHRS and CDR2 YFSETQ. The CDR3 covers 15 residues. V lost 4 bases, J lost 3 bases, and 5 bases stayed unmatched. The CDR3 sequence is CASSAPGQANEKLFF. The CDR3 coding sequence is TGCGCCAGCAGCGCGCCGGGACAGGCTAATGAAAAACTGTTTTTT.

This clonotype was detected ten times or more. The rearrangement joins TRBV4-3 to TRBJ1-2; a possible D gene is TRBD1 (6 bases). Germline V lookup: CDR1 LGHNA, CDR2 YSLEER. This CDR3 has 17 amino acids. Trimming removed 2 bases at V and 5 bases at J, with 21 bases between. The CDR3 region is CASSQSYRALTWYGYTF. For the CDR3, the DNA is TGCGCCAGCAGCCAAAGTTACAGGGCCCTGACTTGGTATGGCTACACCTTC.

This clonotype was seen ten or more times. This chain uses TRBV20-1 with TRBJ2-5, with 7 bases matching TRBD2. CDR1 DFQATT and CDR2 SNEGSKA come from the germline V gene (reference sequence). V shed 4 bases, J shed 4 bases, and the junction held 6 bases outside the gene matches. The CDR3 spans 13 residues. The CDR3: CSATPLARETQYF. CDR3 DNA sequence: TGCAGTGCTACCCCACTAGCGAGAGAGACCCAGTACTTC.

This clonotype has at least ten counts. This chain links TRBV20-1 with TRBJ1-5; D unresolved. Germline values: CDR1 DFQATT, CDR2 SNEGSKA (reference sequence). V was clipped by 3 bases and J by 1 base, with 10 bases between them. CDR3 length: 14 residues. The CDR3 spells CSASEGRSNQPQHF. The CDR3 DNA sequence: TGCAGTGCTAGTGAAGGACGGAGCAATCAGCCCCAGCATTTT.

This clonotype has a count of ten or more. The CDR3 loop is CASSDSGTSSYNEQFF. CDR3 bases: TGTGCCAGCAGCGATTCCGGGACTAGCTCCTACAATGAGCAGTTCTTC. The chain uses TRBV9 and TRBJ2-1; 8 nucleotides line up with TRBD2. V gave up 3 bases and J gave up 0 bases; unmatched junction bases: 5. CDR3 length: 16 residues. Germline-derived CDR1 and CDR2 are SGDLS and YYNGEE.

This clonotype was seen repeatedly, ten times or more. The rearrangement links TRBV6-5 to TRBJ1-2, with 7 positions matching TRBD1. The CDR3 sequence is 17 residues long. The junction had 16 bases not matched to a gene; V was cut back by 7 bases and J by 2 bases. Germline CDR1 reads MNHEY; CDR2 reads SVGAGI. CDR3 bases: TGTGCCAGCACTGGTCGATGGTCGCAGGGGGGCAACTATGGCTACACCTTC. Protein: CASTGRWSQGGNYGYTF.

This clonotype was seen repeatedly, ten times or more. The chain combines TRBV20-1 with TRBJ2-7, with 8 nucleotides matching TRBD1. J lost 1 base, V lost 4 bases, and 30 bases had no gene match. Germline V CDR1 and CDR2: DFQATT, SNEGSKA (reference sequence). CDR3 length: 22 amino acids. CDR3 nucleotides: TGCAGTGCTACGAGAGAGAAAAGAGGACAGGGAGAAATCGTATTTGTATCCTACGAGCAGTACTTC. Translation gives CSATREKRGQGEIVFVSYEQYF.

The table lists this clonotype with many counts. The rearrangement uses TRBV28 and TRBJ2-7; D not resolved. Germline V lookup: CDR1 MDHEN, CDR2 SYDVKM. Trimming took off 3 bases at V and 3 bases at J, with 6 bases between the two ends. CDR3 length equals 12 residues. The CDR3 DNA follows: TGTGCCAGCAGTTTGGTAGTCTACGAGCAGTACTTC. Translation gives CASSLVVYEQYF.

This clonotype was recorded at least ten times. As the CDR3 is not closed by the conserved phenylalanine or tryptophan, this likely results from a read error. The chain recombines TRBV7-2 with TRBJ1-2; D is unresolved. The CDR3 covers 13 residues. Germline V gene sequence: CDR1 SGHTA, CDR2 FQGNSA. V gave up 6 bases and J gave up 5 bases, with 13 bases separating them. CDR3 sequence reads: CASRPLSAYGYTC. CDR3 bases: TGTGCCAGCAGACCCCTCTCAGCGTATGGCTACACCTGC.

This clonotype was seen repeatedly, ten times or more. V and J are TRBV12-3 or TRBV12-4 and TRBJ2-7; TRBD2 matches at 8 bases. V lost 5 bases to trimming and J lost 6 bases; unmatched junction nucleotides: 12. The CDR3 extends over 15 amino acids. Written as DNA, the CDR3 is TGTGCCAGCAGTCCAACCCGGGGGGGGCCCCCCGAGCAGTACTTC. Protein: CASSPTRGGPPEQYF.

Ten or more counts support this clonotype. J is TRBJ1-4 and V is TRBV29-1; 9 nucleotides agree with TRBD1. Germline V gene lookup returns CDR1 SQVTM and CDR2 ANQGSEA. This CDR3 spans 13 amino acids. J was trimmed by 10 bases and V by 4 bases; bases with no gene match: 7. The CDR3 bases are TGCAGCGTTGCCGGACAGGGGAGTTTAAAACTGTTTTTT. Its translation is CSVAGQGSLKLFF.

This clonotype has a count of ten or more. The CDR3 region has the DNA TGTGCCAGCAGCCAAAGGGACAGCCTGATCACAGATACGCAGTATTTT. It yields the protein CASSQRDSLITDTQYF. The chain uses TRBV3-1 and TRBJ2-3; 7 bases fit TRBD1. Looked up from germline, CDR1 is LGHDT and CDR2 is YNNKEL (reference sequence). J gave up 2 bases and V 2 bases, and 7 bases lay outside the gene matches. The CDR3 has 16 amino acids.